This TCR beta chain was retrieved from a study of shared clonotypes between healthy human individuals. The CDR3 has 15 amino acids. Per germline, CDR1 SGHDN and CDR2 FVKESK. The V gene end was trimmed by 5 bases and the J gene end by 1 base; junction bases not matched to a gene: 5. CD8 cells regarded as naive lacked CD45RO, were positively chosen for CCR7, and omitted terminally differentiated effector memory CD45RA+ cells. This table comes from immunoSEQ multiplex PCR, and its TCRdb copy is limited to in-frame clones, with some not included. This table holds roughly 2 million clones, about 95% found once. The sample holds one count of this clone.

The sequencing sample was made of naive CD8+ T cells sorted from blood. The V and J genes are TRBV14 and TRBJ2-3; 8 nucleotides match TRBD2. The receptor was derived from a man aged 18 to 29 in good health. CDR3 amino acids: CASSSRLARTDTQYF. The DNA for the CDR3 is TGTGCCAGCAGCTCCCGACTAGCGCGCACAGATACGCAGTATTTT.